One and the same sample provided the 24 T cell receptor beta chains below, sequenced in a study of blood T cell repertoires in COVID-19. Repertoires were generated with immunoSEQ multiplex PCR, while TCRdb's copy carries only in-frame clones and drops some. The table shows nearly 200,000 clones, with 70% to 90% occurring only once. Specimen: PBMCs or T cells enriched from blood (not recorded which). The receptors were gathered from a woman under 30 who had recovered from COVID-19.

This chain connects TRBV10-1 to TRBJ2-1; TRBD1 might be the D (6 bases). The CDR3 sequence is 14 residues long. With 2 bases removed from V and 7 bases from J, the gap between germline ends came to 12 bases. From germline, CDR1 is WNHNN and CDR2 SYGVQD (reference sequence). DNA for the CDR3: TGCGCCAGCAGTGAGATGACAGGCGAGAATGAGCAGTTCTTC. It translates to CASSEMTGENEQFF.

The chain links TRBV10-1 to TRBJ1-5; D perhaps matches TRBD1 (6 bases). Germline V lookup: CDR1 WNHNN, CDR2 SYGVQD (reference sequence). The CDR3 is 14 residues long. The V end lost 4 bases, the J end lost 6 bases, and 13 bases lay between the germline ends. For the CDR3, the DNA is TGCGCCAGCAGTGGAATTACAGGGTTTCAGCCCCAGCATTTT. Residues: CASSGITGFQPQHF.

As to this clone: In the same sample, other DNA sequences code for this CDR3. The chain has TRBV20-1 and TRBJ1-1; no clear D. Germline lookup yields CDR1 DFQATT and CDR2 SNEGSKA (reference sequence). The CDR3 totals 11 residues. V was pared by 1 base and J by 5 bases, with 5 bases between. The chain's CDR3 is CSARGGTEAFF. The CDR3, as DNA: TGCAGTGCTAGAGGCGGGACTGAAGCTTTCTTT.

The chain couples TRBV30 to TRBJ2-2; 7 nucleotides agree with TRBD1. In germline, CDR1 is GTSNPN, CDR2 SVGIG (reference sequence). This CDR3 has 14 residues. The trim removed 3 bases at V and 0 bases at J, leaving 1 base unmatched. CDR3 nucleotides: TGTGCCTGGAGACAGGGGCCGAACACCGGGGAGCTGTTTTTT. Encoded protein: CAWRQGPNTGELFF.

The CDR3 reads CASSPKTGNGYTF. As DNA, the CDR3 is TGCGCCAGCAGCCCGAAGACAGGTAATGGCTACACCTTC. This chain joins TRBV5-1 and TRBJ1-2, with D possibly matching TRBD1 (6 bases). The V end lost 4 bases, the J end lost 6 bases, and 13 bases lay between the germline ends. CDR1 is SGHRS and CDR2 is YFSETQ in the germline V gene. CDR3 size: 13 residues. The variable domain in full, with the rest retrieved from reference TRBV5-1 and TRBJ1-2, is KAGVTQTPRYLIKTRGQQVTLSCSPISGHRSVSWYQQTPGQGLQFLFEYFSETQRNKGNFPGRFSGRQFSNSRSEMNVSTLELGDSALYLCASSPKTGNGYTFGSGTRLTVV.

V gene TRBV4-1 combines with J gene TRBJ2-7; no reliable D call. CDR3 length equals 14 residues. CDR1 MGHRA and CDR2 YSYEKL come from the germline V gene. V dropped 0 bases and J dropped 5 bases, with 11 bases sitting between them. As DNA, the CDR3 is TGCGCCAGCAGCCAAGATCCCCCACCTAACGAGCAGTACTTC. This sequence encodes CASSQDPPPNEQYF.

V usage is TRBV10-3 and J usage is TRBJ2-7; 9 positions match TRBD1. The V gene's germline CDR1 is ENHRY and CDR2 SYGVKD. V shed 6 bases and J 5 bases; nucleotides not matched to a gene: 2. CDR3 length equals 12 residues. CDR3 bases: TGTGCCATCAGCGGGACAGGGAACGAGCAGTACTTC. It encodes CAISGTGNEQYF.

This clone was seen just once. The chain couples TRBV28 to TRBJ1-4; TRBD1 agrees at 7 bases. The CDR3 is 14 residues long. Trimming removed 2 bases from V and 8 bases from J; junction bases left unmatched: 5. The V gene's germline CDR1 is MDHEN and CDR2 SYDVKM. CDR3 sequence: CASSLIGGKEKLFF. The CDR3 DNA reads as TGTGCCAGCAGTTTAATAGGGGGCAAAGAAAAACTGTTTTTT.

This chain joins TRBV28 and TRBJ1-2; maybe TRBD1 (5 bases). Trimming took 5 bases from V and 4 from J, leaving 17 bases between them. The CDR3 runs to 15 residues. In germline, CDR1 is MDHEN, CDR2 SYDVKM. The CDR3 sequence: CASSLPGLGSYGYTF. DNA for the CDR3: TGTGCCAGCAGTCTCCCGGGACTGGGGAGCTATGGCTACACCTTC.

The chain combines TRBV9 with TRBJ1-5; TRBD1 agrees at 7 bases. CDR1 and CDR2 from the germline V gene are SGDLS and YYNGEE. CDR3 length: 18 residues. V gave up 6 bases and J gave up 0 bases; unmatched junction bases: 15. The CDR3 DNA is TGTGCCAGCAAGTTCCATGGGCAGGGGGTTTATAGCAATCAGCCCCAGCATTTT. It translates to CASKFHGQGVYSNQPQHF.

The CDR3 is CASSQSLAGGTRDTQYF. DNA of the CDR3: TGTGCCAGCAGCCAAAGCCTAGCGGGGGGGACCAGGGATACGCAGTATTTT. The chain links TRBV3-1 (or the pseudogene TRBV3-2) to TRBJ2-3; 12 bases map to TRBD2. CDR3 length equals 17 residues. Germline loops: CDR1 LGHDT, CDR2 YNNKEL (reference sequence). V gave up 2 bases and J gave up 6 bases; unmatched junction bases: 9.

The CDR3 DNA reads TGTGCCTGGAGTCTTCAGGGGGTTGGGGAAGCTTTCTTT. Residues: CAWSLQGVGEAFF. The chain uses TRBV30 and TRBJ1-1; 7 bases are shared with TRBD1. The CDR3 covers 13 residues. V was clipped by 2 bases and J by 8 bases; unmatched bases: 8. Per the germline V gene, CDR1 is GTSNPN and CDR2 is SVGIG (reference sequence).

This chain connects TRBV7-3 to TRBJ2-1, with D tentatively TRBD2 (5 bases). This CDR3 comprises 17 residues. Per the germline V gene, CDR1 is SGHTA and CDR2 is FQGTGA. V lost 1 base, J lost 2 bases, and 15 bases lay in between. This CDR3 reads CASSLKKERPPYNEQFF. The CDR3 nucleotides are TGTGCCAGCAGCTTAAAGAAAGAGCGGCCCCCCTACAATGAGCAGTTCTTC.

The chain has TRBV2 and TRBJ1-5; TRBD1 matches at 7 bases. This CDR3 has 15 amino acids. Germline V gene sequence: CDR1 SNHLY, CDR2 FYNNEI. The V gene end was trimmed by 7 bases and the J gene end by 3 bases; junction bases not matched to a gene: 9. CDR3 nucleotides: TGTGCCAGCAAAACTACAGGGGCACACAATCAGCCCCAGCATTTT. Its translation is CASKTTGAHNQPQHF.

This chain's CDR3 is CASSQEVLQGEQYF. The CDR3 nucleotides are TGTGCCAGCAGCCAAGAGGTCCTACAGGGCGAGCAGTACTTC. The chain employs TRBV3-1 (or the pseudogene TRBV3-2) and TRBJ2-7, with D perhaps TRBD1 (6 bases). Germline V gene sequence: CDR1 LGHDT, CDR2 YNNKEL (reference sequence). CDR3 length: 14 residues. V was clipped by 0 bases and J by 6 bases, with 12 bases between them.

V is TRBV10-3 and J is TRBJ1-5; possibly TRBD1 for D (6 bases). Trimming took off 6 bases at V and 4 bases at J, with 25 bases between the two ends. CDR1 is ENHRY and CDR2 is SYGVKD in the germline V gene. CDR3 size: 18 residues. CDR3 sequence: CAIRGRVDRQGTNQPQHF. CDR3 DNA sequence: TGTGCCATCAGGGGGAGGGTCGATCGGCAGGGGACAAATCAGCCCCAGCATTTT.

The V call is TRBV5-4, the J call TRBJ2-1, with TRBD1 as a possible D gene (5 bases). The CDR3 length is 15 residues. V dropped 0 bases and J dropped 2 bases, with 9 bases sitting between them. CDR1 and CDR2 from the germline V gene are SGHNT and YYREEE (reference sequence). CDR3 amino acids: CASSLARATYNEQFF. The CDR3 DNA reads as TGTGCCAGCAGCTTGGCCAGGGCAACCTACAATGAGCAGTTCTTC.

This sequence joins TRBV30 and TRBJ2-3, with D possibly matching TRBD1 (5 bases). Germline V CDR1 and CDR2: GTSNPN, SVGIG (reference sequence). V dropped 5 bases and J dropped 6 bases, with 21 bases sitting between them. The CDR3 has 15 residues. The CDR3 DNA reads TGTGCCTGGGGTGGAGATCGAGAGAAGGGGGATACGCAGTATTTT. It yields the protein CAWGGDREKGDTQYF. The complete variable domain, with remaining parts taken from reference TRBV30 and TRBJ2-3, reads SQTIHQWPATLVQPVGSPLSLECTVEGTSNPNLYWYRQAAGRGLQLLFYSVGIGQISSEVPQNLSASRPQDRQFILSSKKLLLSDSGFYLCAWGGDREKGDTQYFGPGTRLTVL.

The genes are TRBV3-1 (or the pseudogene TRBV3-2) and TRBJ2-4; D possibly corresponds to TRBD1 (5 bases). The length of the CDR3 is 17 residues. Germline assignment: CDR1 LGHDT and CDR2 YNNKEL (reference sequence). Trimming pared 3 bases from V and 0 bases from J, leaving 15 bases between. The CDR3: CASSHAPGRGAKNIQYF. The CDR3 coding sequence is TGTGCCAGCAGCCATGCACCCGGTAGGGGAGCCAAAAACATTCAGTACTTC.

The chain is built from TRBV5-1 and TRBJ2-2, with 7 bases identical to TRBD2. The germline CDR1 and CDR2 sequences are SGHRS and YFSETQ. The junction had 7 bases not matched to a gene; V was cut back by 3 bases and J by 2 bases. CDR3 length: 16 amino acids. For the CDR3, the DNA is TGCGCCAGCAGCTCGACTAGCCAGGTTAACACCGGGGAGCTGTTTTTT. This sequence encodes CASSSTSQVNTGELFF. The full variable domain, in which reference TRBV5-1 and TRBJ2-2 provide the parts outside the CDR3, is KAGVTQTPRYLIKTRGQQVTLSCSPISGHRSVSWYQQTPGQGLQFLFEYFSETQRNKGNFPGRFSGRQFSNSRSEMNVSTLELGDSALYLCASSSTSQVNTGELFFGEGSRLTVL.

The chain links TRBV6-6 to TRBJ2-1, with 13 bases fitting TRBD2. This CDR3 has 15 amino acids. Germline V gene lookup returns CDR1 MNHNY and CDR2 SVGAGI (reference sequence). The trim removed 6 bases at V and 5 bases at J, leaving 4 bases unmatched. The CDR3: CASRIGTSGNNEQFF. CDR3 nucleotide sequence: TGTGCCAGCAGAATAGGGACTAGCGGGAACAATGAGCAGTTCTTC.

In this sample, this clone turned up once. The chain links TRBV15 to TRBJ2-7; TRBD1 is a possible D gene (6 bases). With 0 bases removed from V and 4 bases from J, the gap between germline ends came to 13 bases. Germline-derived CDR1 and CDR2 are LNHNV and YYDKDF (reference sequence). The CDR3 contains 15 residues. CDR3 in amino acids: CATSRERGFLYEQYF. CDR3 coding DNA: TGTGCCACCAGCAGAGAGAGGGGGTTCTTGTACGAGCAGTACTTC.

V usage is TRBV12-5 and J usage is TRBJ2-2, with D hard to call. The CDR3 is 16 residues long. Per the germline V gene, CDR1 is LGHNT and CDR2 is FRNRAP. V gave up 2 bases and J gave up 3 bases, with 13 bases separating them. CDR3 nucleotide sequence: TGTGCTAGTGGTTTGCGTATGGAGTTGTACACCGGGGAGCTGTTTTTT. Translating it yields CASGLRMELYTGELFF.

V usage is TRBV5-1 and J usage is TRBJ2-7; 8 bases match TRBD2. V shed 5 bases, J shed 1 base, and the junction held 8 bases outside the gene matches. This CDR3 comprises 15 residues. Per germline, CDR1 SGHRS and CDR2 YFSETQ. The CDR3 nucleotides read TGCGCCAGCAGTTATAGTAGCGGGGAATCCTACGAGCAGTACTTC. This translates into CASSYSSGESYEQYF.